The sequence of this T cell receptor beta chain was determined in a study of TIL therapy for anti-PD-1-resistant metastatic lung cancer. The CDR3 runs 13 residues. Germline CDR1 SGHTA, CDR2 FQGNSA. Trimming left V 3 bases short and J 5 bases short, with 7 bases between. Regarding time point: pre-treatment sample, taken before nivolumab and TIL therapy. Sequencing used immunoSEQ v3. Produced via immunoSEQ multiplex PCR; TCRdb's table is partial and in-frame only. The sample lists 40,000 to 60,000 clones; 70% to 85% were seen once. The chain combines TRBV7-2 with TRBJ2-2; D is tentatively TRBD1 or TRBD2 (5 bases each). This clonotype was sampled from a woman aged 30-79 years with non-small cell lung cancer. The sample consisted of blood, taken at baseline. This CDR3 reads CASSFGGTGELFF. In nucleotides, the CDR3 is TGTGCCAGCAGCTTTGGGGGTACCGGGGAGCTGTTTTTT.